One sample yielded the 32 T cell receptor beta chains listed below, sequenced in a study of blood T cell repertoires in COVID-19 (dated by TCRdb to between 2020 and 2021). Library preparation used the immunoSEQ multiplex PCR assay. TCRdb re-hosts the immuneACCESS table, in-frame sequences only. Its copies lack some clones; in the studies checked, an unresolved V gene accounts for under half of them, and the cause for the rest is not known. The sample records around 100,000 clones, 85% of which are singletons. More than 1.5% of the sample is taken by the ten largest. Specimen: peripheral blood. Receptor source: a woman aged 70-85 years with active or convalescent COVID-19.

The chain joins TRBV28 to TRBJ1-4, with 9 nucleotides matching TRBD1. Germline values: CDR1 MDHEN, CDR2 SYDVKM. CDR3 length: 16 amino acids. V gave up 6 bases and J gave up 0 bases; unmatched junction bases: 5. The CDR3 region is CASRGTGFATNEKLFF. For the CDR3, the DNA is TGTGCCAGCAGAGGGACAGGGTTCGCAACTAATGAAAAACTGTTTTTT.

This clone was seen more than once but under ten times. The chain is built from TRBV5-4 and TRBJ2-2; D remains ambiguous. Per germline, CDR1 SGHNT and CDR2 YYREEE (reference sequence). CDR3 length: 13 residues. The ends were cut back, 7 bases at V and 4 bases at J, with 11 bases in the middle. The CDR3 coding sequence is TGTGCCAGCGTTGAGTCGGGCACCGGGGAGCTGTTTTTT. Protein product: CASVESGTGELFF.

This rearrangement joins TRBV5-5 to TRBJ1-1; D remains unclear. Trimming cost V 4 bases and J 3 bases, with 16 bases left between them. The CDR3 covers 15 residues. Looked up from germline, CDR1 is SGHKS and CDR2 is YYEKEE (reference sequence). The CDR3 sequence: CASSALNSGYTEAFF. CDR3 bases: TGTGCCAGCAGCGCATTGAACTCCGGGTACACTGAAGCTTTCTTT.

The J gene is TRBJ1-2, the V gene TRBV4-3, with 7 bases matching TRBD1. The CDR3 loop spans 17 amino acids. With 4 bases clipped from V and 0 bases from J, the junction kept 11 bases outside the gene matches. CDR1 LGHNA and CDR2 YSLEER come from the germline V gene. The CDR3 bases are TGCGCCAGCAGCCCCGGGTTGCGACAGGGAGCTAACTATGGCTACACCTTC. Amino acids: CASSPGLRQGANYGYTF.

This sequence joins TRBV3-1 (or the pseudogene TRBV3-2) and TRBJ1-4, with 7 bases lining up with TRBD1. Trimming cost V 3 bases and J 8 bases; bases outside gene matches: 9. The CDR3 loop spans 15 amino acids. CDR1 and CDR2 (germline): LGHDT, YNNKEL (reference sequence). This CDR3 reads CASSHGDRDKEKLFF. The CDR3 DNA reads as TGTGCCAGCAGCCATGGAGACAGGGACAAGGAAAAACTGTTTTTT.

In its sample, this clone was seen once. The chain has TRBV2 and TRBJ2-2; 7 bases match TRBD1. The CDR3 totals 15 residues. V shed 5 bases, J shed 7 bases, and the junction held 10 bases outside the gene matches. Germline V CDR1 and CDR2: SNHLY, FYNNEI. The CDR3: CASSPGVGGYGELFF. In DNA, the CDR3 is TGTGCCAGCAGTCCAGGGGTAGGGGGCTACGGGGAGCTGTTTTTT.

CDR3 residues: CATRVRASEKLFF. As DNA, the CDR3 is TGTGCCACCAGGGTGAGGGCGTCGGAAAAACTGTTTTTT. The chain couples TRBV6-5 to TRBJ1-4; tentatively, D is TRBD1 (5 bases). This CDR3 contains 13 residues. Trimming left V 10 bases short and J 8 bases short, with 17 bases between. Germline-derived CDR1 and CDR2 are MNHEY and SVGAGI.

The genes are TRBV7-2 and TRBJ2-2, with D possibly being TRBD1 (6 bases). The V end was cut by 4 bases, the J end by 6 bases, with 9 bases between. Germline V CDR1 and CDR2: SGHTA, FQGNSA. The CDR3 is made up of 13 amino acids. The CDR3 coding sequence is TGTGCCAGCAGCTCACAGGGCCCCGGGGAGCTGTTTTTT. Protein product: CASSSQGPGELFF.

The chain recombines TRBV5-1 with TRBJ2-1; no clear D gene. This CDR3 has 15 amino acids. V lost 4 bases to trimming and J lost 7 bases, with 18 bases between them. The germline gives CDR1 SGHRS, CDR2 YFSETQ. The DNA of the CDR3 is TGCGCCAGCAGCCCCCTGGAGACTCCCGGAAATGAGCAGTTCTTC. This codes for CASSPLETPGNEQFF. Using reference TRBV5-1 and TRBJ2-1 for the parts outside the CDR3, the full variable domain is KAGVTQTPRYLIKTRGQQVTLSCSPISGHRSVSWYQQTPGQGLQFLFEYFSETQRNKGNFPGRFSGRQFSNSRSEMNVSTLELGDSALYLCASSPLETPGNEQFFGPGTRLTVL.

The gene calls are TRBV3-1 (or the pseudogene TRBV3-2) and TRBJ2-7, with a tentative D call TRBD1 (5 bases). This CDR3 region has 13 residues. V was cut by 1 base and J by 5 bases, with 9 bases left in between. The V gene's germline CDR1 is LGHDT and CDR2 YNNKEL (reference sequence). The CDR3 region is CASSQGRAHEQYF. CDR3 coding DNA: TGTGCCAGCAGCCAAGGCAGGGCTCACGAGCAGTACTTC.

The chain carries TRBV19 and TRBJ1-2, with TRBD1 identical over 9 bases. V lost 4 bases, J lost 4 bases, and 10 bases stayed unmatched. Germline V lookup: CDR1 LNHDA, CDR2 SQIVND (reference sequence). The CDR3 loop spans 16 amino acids. The CDR3 nucleotides are TGTGCCAGTAGTACCCGAGACAGGGGGTCCCCCTATGGCTACACCTTC. This codes for CASSTRDRGSPYGYTF.

Regarding this clone: At one end the junction does not follow the germline gene, possibly because of a read error. For the CDR3, the DNA is TGCGCCAGCAGCTTGGTGTTTTGGGACACCTTCTTC. Its translation is CASSLVFWDTFF. The rearrangement links TRBV5-1 to TRBJ1-2; D is possibly TRBD1 (6 bases). There are 12 residues in the CDR3. Germline lookup yields CDR1 SGHRS and CDR2 YFSETQ.

The rearrangement links TRBV3-1 (or the pseudogene TRBV3-2) to TRBJ2-7, with D possibly being TRBD2 (6 bases). The ends were cut back, 7 bases at V and 4 bases at J, with 14 bases in the middle. The germline V gene encodes CDR1 LGHDT and CDR2 YNNKEL (reference sequence). The CDR3 is 13 residues long. The CDR3 sequence: CASTPTGSYEQYF. The CDR3 nucleotides read TGTGCCAGCACCCCGACCGGGAGTTACGAGCAGTACTTC.

The chain uses TRBV6-1 and TRBJ1-2; D perhaps matches TRBD1 (6 bases). The V gene's germline CDR1 is MNHNS and CDR2 SASEGT. With 3 bases removed from V and 2 bases from J, the gap between germline ends came to 19 bases. The CDR3 runs to 17 residues. In DNA form, the CDR3 reads TGTGCCAGCAGTGATATTTACGCCGGGACACTGAACTATGGCTACACCTTC. It specifies CASSDIYAGTLNYGYTF.

This sequence joins TRBV24-1 and TRBJ2-5; D possibly corresponds to TRBD1 (6 bases). Trimming left V 9 bases short and J 4 bases short, with 14 bases between. CDR3 length: 13 amino acids. Germline assignment: CDR1 KGHDR and CDR2 SFDVKD. The CDR3 region is CATQTGSGETQYF. In DNA, the CDR3 is TGTGCCACCCAGACAGGTTCGGGAGAGACCCAGTACTTC.

V and J are TRBV5-6 and TRBJ2-3; D uncertain. Trimming cost V 0 bases and J 1 base, with 6 bases left between them. The CDR3 sequence is 14 residues long. The germline gives CDR1 SGHDT, CDR2 YYEEEE. The DNA of the CDR3 is TGTGCCAGCAGCTTGGGAGTGGGCACAGATACGCAGTATTTT. Amino acid sequence: CASSLGVGTDTQYF.

CDR3 residues: CASSLVRASGKDTQYF. The DNA of the CDR3 is TGTGCCAGTAGTCTCGTGAGGGCTAGCGGGAAGGATACGCAGTATTTT. This rearrangement joins TRBV19 to TRBJ2-3; TRBD2 agrees at 9 bases. CDR1 is LNHDA, CDR2 SQIVND, per germline (reference sequence). The CDR3 is made up of 16 amino acids. With V trimmed by 5 bases and J by 6 bases, 12 bases remained unmatched.

The chain couples TRBV28 to TRBJ2-7; the D gene is possibly TRBD2 (6 bases). Per the germline V gene, CDR1 is MDHEN and CDR2 is SYDVKM. The CDR3 runs 16 residues. The V end was cut by 3 bases, the J end by 3 bases, with 18 bases between. CDR3 coding DNA: TGTGCCAGCAGTTTCGCTGGGGCTAGCGTGAACTACGAGCAGTACTTC. It codes for CASSFAGASVNYEQYF.

This clone has only a few counts. Here the CDR3 reads CASSQGQGPNSPLHF. The CDR3 region has the DNA TGCGCCAGCAGCCAGGGACAGGGACCTAATTCACCCCTCCACTTT. The chain recombines TRBV4-3 with TRBJ1-6; 9 nucleotides align to TRBD1. The CDR3 runs 15 residues. Trimming removed 3 bases from V and 6 bases from J; junction bases left unmatched: 3. Germline CDR1 and CDR2: LGHNA and YSLEER.

The V call is TRBV7-2, the J call TRBJ1-1, with D uncertain. The ends were cut back, 0 bases at V and 0 bases at J, with 8 bases in the middle. Germline V gene lookup returns CDR1 SGHTA and CDR2 FQGNSA. The CDR3 runs to 15 residues. The chain's CDR3 is CASSLAPVMNTEAFF. The CDR3 coding sequence is TGTGCCAGCAGCTTAGCGCCGGTTATGAACACTGAAGCTTTCTTT. Based on the CDR3 plus reference TRBV7-2 and TRBJ1-1, the full variable domain is GAGVSQSPSNKVTEKGKDVELRCDPISGHTALYWYRQSLGQGLEFLIYFQGNSAPDKSGLPSDRFSAERTGGSVSTLTIQRTQQEDSAVYLCASSLAPVMNTEAFFGQGTRLTVV.

This chain links TRBV30 with TRBJ1-6; 9 bases agree with TRBD1. There are 14 residues in the CDR3. V was clipped by 3 bases and J by 7 bases; unmatched bases: 4. Germline V gives CDR1 GTSNPN, CDR2 SVGIG (reference sequence). CDR3 DNA: TGTGCCTGGAGGGAGACAGGGGGGAATTCACCCCTCCACTTT. Translating gives CAWRETGGNSPLHF. Looking up the rest from reference TRBV30 and TRBJ1-6 gives the full variable domain: SQTIHQWPATLVQPVGSPLSLECTVEGTSNPNLYWYRQAAGRGLQLLFYSVGIGQISSEVPQNLSASRPQDRQFILSSKKLLLSDSGFYLCAWRETGGNSPLHFGNGTRLTVT.

This clone was recorded once. The V gene is TRBV2, the J gene TRBJ2-1; the D gene is possibly TRBD2 (6 bases). Per the germline V gene, CDR1 is SNHLY and CDR2 is FYNNEI. The CDR3 has 14 amino acids. V lost 6 bases and J lost 9, with 18 bases in between. CDR3 DNA sequence: TGTGCCAGCAGCGAAAGACTAGTCAACGGTGAGCAGTTCTTC. Residues: CASSERLVNGEQFF.

This sequence joins TRBV6-1 and TRBJ2-7, with D possibly being TRBD2 (5 bases). Trimming removed 2 bases at V and 4 bases at J, with 12 bases between. In germline, CDR1 is MNHNS, CDR2 SASEGT. The CDR3 sequence is 14 residues long. CDR3 region: CASSERGLSYEQYF. DNA of the CDR3: TGTGCCAGCAGTGAACGGGGTCTATCGTACGAGCAGTACTTC.

V and J are TRBV7-2 and TRBJ1-6, with 8 bases fitting TRBD1. The CDR3 is made up of 15 amino acids. The V gene end was trimmed by 1 base and the J gene end by 9 bases; junction bases not matched to a gene: 5. Germline CDR1 is SGHTA and CDR2 is FQGNSA. The DNA for the CDR3 is TGTGCCAGCAGCTTAGGTAGGACAGGGCCTTCACCCCTCCACTTT. Translated, it gives CASSLGRTGPSPLHF.

The rearrangement uses TRBV11-3 and TRBJ2-7, with a tentative D call TRBD2 (7 bases). Germline V gene sequence: CDR1 SGHNT, CDR2 YENEEA. There are 13 residues in the CDR3. The ends were cut back, 8 bases at V and 6 bases at J, with 17 bases in the middle. CDR3 region: CASSALRGGEQYF. The CDR3 nucleotides read TGTGCCAGCTCCGCGCTTAGGGGGGGCGAGCAGTACTTC.

The J gene is TRBJ1-3, the V gene TRBV7-6; D might be TRBD1 (5 bases). CDR3 size: 15 residues. The germline V and J ends were trimmed by 1 base and 4 bases, with 11 bases remaining between them. Germline V gene lookup returns CDR1 SGHVS and CDR2 FNYEAQ. The CDR3 nucleotides read TGTGCCAGCAGCTTAGTTCAGGGAGGCGGAAACACCATATATTTT. This sequence encodes CASSLVQGGGNTIYF. Combining the CDR3 with reference TRBV7-6 and TRBJ1-3 gives the whole variable domain GAGVSQSPRYKVTKRGQDVALRCDPISGHVSLYWYRQALGQGPEFLTYFNYEAQQDKSGLPNDRFSAERPEGSISTLTIQRTEQRDSAMYRCASSLVQGGGNTIYFGEGSWLTVV.

The chain has TRBV30 and TRBJ1-2; 10 nucleotides agree with TRBD1. Germline-derived CDR1 and CDR2 are GTSNPN and SVGIG (reference sequence). Losses at the gene ends were 8 bases for V and 4 bases for J; bases not matched to a gene: 10. This CDR3 is 14 amino acids long. In nucleotides, the CDR3 is TGTGCCGCGACCGGGACAGGGGCCCCCTATGGCTACACCTTC. Amino acids: CAATGTGAPYGYTF.

This sequence joins TRBV12-3 or TRBV12-4 and TRBJ2-5; possible D gene TRBD1, 6 bases. V was cut by 5 bases and J by 4 bases, with 11 bases left in between. This CDR3 is 13 amino acids long. The CDR3 sequence: CASSLQGAETQYF. The CDR3 DNA reads TGTGCCAGCAGTCTACAGGGTGCAGAGACCCAGTACTTC.

This clone turned up a few times. This chain connects TRBV6-2 or TRBV6-3 to TRBJ2-6; 7 bases map to TRBD2. CDR1 is MNHEY, CDR2 SVGEGT, per germline. This CDR3 spans 17 amino acids. Germline trimming cut 2 bases from V and 0 bases from J; bases unmatched to any gene: 4. CDR3 amino acids: CASSYLGGNSGANVLTF. DNA of the CDR3: TGTGCCAGCAGTTACCTCGGGGGGAACTCTGGGGCCAACGTCCTGACTTTC.

On this clone: The same CDR3 arises from other DNA sequences in this sample as well. This rearrangement joins TRBV5-1 to TRBJ1-2; D is possibly TRBD1 (6 bases). CDR3 length equals 14 residues. The germline V gene has CDR1 SGHRS and CDR2 YFSETQ. The V gene lost 1 base and the J gene lost 3 bases, with 10 bases spanning the gap. The CDR3 sequence is CASSLRGGDYGYTF. DNA for the CDR3: TGCGCCAGCAGCTTGCGAGGGGGGGACTATGGCTACACCTTC.

The chain carries TRBV28 and TRBJ1-1; no definite D call. CDR3 size: 14 residues. Per the germline V gene, CDR1 is MDHEN and CDR2 is SYDVKM. With 6 bases removed from V and 1 base from J, the gap between germline ends came to 12 bases. This CDR3 is CASSELGGNTEAFF. In nucleotides, the CDR3 is TGTGCCAGCAGCGAGCTGGGAGGGAACACTGAAGCTTTCTTT.

This clone was detected only once. This rearrangement joins TRBV19 to TRBJ1-1; possible D gene TRBD1, 5 bases. The CDR3 has 12 amino acids. Germline CDR1 and CDR2: LNHDA and SQIVND (reference sequence). V gave up 7 bases and J gave up 1 base, with 7 bases separating them. The CDR3 here is CASKTANTEAFF. The CDR3 bases are TGTGCCAGTAAGACAGCGAACACTGAAGCTTTCTTT.